This T cell receptor beta chain was retrieved from a study of shared clonotypes between healthy human individuals. Sequencing used immunoSEQ multiplex PCR; TCRdb keeps in-frame clones, though not all of them. This table has around 2,100,000 clones, approximately 94% appearing once. Concerning this clone: The junction departs from the called germline gene at one end, perhaps through a read error.

CD45RO-negative, CCR7-selected cells formed the naive CD8 fraction, which excluded terminally differentiated effector memory CD45RA+ cells. The sequenced material came from naive CD8+ T cells sorted from blood. The sequence was obtained from a young man in good health.

The CDR3 nucleotides read TGTGCTAGCAGCTTAGCAGGGACTAGCGGGGGGAGCGGAGAGACCCAGTACTTC. It codes for CASSLAGTSGGSGETQYF. The V call is TRBV7-7, the J call TRBJ2-5, with 15 bases fitting TRBD2. The CDR3 runs 18 residues. Germline V gene data show CDR1 as SSHAT and CDR2 as FNYEAQ (reference sequence).